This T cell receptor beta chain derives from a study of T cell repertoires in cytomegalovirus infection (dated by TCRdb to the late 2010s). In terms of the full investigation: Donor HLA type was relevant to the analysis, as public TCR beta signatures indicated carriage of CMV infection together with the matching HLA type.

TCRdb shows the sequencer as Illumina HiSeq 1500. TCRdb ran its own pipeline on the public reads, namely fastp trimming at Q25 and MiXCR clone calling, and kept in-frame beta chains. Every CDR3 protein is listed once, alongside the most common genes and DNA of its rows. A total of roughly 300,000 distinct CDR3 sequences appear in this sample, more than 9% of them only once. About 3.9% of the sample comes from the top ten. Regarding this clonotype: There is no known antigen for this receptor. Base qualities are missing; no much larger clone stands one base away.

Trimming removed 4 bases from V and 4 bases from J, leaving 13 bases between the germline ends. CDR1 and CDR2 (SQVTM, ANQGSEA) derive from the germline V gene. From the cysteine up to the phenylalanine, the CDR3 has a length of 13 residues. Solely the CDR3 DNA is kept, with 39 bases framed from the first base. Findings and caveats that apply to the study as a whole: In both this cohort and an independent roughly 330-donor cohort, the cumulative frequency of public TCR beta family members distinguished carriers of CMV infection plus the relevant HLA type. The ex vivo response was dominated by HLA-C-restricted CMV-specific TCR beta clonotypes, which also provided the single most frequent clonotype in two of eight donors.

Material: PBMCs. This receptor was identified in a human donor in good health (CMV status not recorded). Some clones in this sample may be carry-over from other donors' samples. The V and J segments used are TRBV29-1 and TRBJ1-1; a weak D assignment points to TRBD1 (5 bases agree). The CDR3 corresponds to CSVGGGGFTEAFF. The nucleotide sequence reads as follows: TGCAGCGTTGGGGGGGGGGGGTTCACTGAAGCTTTCTTT.